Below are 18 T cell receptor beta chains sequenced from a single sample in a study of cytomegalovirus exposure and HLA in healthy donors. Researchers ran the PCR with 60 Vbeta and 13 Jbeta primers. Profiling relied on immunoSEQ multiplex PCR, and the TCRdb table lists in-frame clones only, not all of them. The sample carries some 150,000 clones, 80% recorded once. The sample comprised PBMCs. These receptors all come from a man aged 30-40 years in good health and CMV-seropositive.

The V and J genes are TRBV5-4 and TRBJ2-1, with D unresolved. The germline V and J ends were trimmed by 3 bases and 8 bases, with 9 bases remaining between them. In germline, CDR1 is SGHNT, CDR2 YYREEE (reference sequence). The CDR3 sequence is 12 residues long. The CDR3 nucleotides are TGTGCCAGCAGCTCTCTTGAGGATGAGCAGTTCTTC. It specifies CASSSLEDEQFF.

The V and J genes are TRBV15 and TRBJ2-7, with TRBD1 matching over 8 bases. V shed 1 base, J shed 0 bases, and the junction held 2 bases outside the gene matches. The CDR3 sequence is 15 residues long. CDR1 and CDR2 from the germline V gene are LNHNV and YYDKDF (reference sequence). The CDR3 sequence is CATSRGTGISYEQYF. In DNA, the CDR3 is TGTGCCACCAGCAGAGGGACAGGGATCTCCTACGAGCAGTACTTC.

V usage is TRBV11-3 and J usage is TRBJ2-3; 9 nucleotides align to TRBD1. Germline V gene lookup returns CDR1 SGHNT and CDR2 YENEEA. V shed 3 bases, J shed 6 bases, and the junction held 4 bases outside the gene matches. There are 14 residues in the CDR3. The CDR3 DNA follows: TGTGCCAGCAGCTTGGGGACAGGGTTCGATACGCAGTATTTT. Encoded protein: CASSLGTGFDTQYF.

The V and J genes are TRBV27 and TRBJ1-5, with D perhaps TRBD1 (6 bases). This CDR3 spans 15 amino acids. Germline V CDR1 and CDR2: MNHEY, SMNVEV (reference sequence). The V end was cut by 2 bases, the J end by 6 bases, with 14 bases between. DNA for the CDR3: TGTGCCAGCAGTTTAGTCCCAGGGGACCGTCAGCCCCAGCATTTT. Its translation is CASSLVPGDRQPQHF.

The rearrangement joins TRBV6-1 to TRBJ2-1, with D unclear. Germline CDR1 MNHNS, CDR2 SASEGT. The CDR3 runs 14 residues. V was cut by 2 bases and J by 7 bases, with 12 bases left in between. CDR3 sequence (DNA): TGTGCCAGCAGTGAAAATTCCTCCGGGAATGAGCAGTTCTTC. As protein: CASSENSSGNEQFF.

DNA of the CDR3: TGTGCCTGGAGGGGTATGGGACAGGACTCAATTAACTCCTACGAGCAGTACTTC. Protein sequence: CAWRGMGQDSINSYEQYF. The rearrangement joins TRBV30 to TRBJ2-7, with TRBD1 matching over 8 bases. The CDR3 totals 18 residues. Germline V gives CDR1 GTSNPN, CDR2 SVGIG (reference sequence). V was pared by 3 bases and J by 0 bases, with 16 bases of the junction left unmatched.

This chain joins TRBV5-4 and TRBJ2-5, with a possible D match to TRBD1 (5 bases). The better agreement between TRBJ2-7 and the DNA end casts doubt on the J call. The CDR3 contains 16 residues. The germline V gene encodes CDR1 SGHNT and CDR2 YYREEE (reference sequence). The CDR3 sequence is CASSLGGQGQAYEQYF. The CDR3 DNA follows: TGTGCCAGCAGCTTGGGGGGTCAGGGCCAAGCCTACGAGCAGTACTTC.

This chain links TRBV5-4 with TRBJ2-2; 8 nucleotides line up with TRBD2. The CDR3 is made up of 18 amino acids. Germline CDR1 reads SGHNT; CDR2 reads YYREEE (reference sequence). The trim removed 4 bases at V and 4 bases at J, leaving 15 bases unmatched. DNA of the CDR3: TGTGCCAGCAGCAAAAGCCTATCTAGCGGGTTCCTCACCGGGGAGCTGTTTTTT. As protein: CASSKSLSSGFLTGELFF.

As DNA, the CDR3 is TGTGCCAGCTCACCAACGACAGGGGGCACTGAAGCTTTCTTT. Translating it yields CASSPTTGGTEAFF. This chain joins TRBV18 and TRBJ1-1, with 9 bases identical to TRBD1. The CDR3 runs to 14 residues. Trimming took 2 bases from V and 4 from J; bases not matched to a gene: 2. Germline CDR1 reads KGHSH; CDR2 reads LQKENI.

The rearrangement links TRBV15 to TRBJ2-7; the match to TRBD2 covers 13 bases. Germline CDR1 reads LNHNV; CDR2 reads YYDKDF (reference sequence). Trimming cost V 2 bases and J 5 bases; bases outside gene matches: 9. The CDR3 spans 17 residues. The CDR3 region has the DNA TGTGCCACCAGCAGAACTTCACTAGCGGGAGGGGCCCACGAGCAGTACTTC. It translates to CATSRTSLAGGAHEQYF. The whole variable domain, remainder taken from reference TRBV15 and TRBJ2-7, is DAMVIQNPRYQVTQFGKPVTLSCSQTLNHNVMYWYQQKSSQAPKLLFHYYDKDFNNEADTPDNFQSRRPNTSFCFLDIRSPGLGDTAMYLCATSRTSLAGGAHEQYFGPGTRLTVT.

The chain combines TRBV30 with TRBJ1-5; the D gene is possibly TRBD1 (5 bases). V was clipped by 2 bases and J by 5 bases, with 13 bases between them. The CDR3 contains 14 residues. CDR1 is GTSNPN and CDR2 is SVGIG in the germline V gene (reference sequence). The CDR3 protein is CAWSRGIRDQPQHF. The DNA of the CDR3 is TGTGCCTGGAGTCGGGGGATCCGAGATCAGCCCCAGCATTTT.

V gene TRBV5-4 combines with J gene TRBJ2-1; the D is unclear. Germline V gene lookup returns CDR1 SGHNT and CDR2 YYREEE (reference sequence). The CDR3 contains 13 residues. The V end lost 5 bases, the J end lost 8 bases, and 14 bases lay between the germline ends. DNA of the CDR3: TGTGCCAGCAGACCAATTCTGGGCGATGAGCAGTTCTTC. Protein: CASRPILGDEQFF.

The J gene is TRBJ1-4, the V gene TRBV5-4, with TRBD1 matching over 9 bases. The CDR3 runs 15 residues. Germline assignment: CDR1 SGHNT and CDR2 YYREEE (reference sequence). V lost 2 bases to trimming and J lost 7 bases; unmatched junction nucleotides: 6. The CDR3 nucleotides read TGTGCCAGCAGCTTTCACAGGGGGCGGCGTGAAAAACTGTTTTTT. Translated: CASSFHRGRREKLFF.

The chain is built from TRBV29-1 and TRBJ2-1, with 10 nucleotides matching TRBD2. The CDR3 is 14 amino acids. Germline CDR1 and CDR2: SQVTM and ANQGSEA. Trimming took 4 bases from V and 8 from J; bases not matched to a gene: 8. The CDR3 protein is CSVAVAGGVYEQFF. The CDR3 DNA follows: TGCAGCGTTGCGGTAGCGGGAGGTGTTTATGAGCAGTTCTTC.

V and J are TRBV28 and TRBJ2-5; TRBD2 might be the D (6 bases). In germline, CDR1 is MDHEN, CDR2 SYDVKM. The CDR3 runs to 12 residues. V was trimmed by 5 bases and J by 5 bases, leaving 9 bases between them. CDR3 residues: CASSVGRETQYF. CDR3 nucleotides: TGTGCCAGCAGTGTAGGGAGGGAGACCCAGTACTTC.

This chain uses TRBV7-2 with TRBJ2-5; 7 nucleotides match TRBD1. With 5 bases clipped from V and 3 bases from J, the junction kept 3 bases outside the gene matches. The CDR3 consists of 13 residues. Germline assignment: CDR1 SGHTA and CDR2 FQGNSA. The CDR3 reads CASSRDRKETQYF. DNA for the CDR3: TGTGCCAGCAGCAGGGACAGAAAAGAGACCCAGTACTTC.

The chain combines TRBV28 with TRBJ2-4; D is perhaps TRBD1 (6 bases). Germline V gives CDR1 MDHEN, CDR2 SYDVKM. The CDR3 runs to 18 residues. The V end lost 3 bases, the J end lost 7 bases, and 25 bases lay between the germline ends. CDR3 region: CASSLGPTGRTLRNIQYF. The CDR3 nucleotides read TGTGCCAGCAGTTTGGGCCCGACAGGACGAACATTGCGGAACATTCAGTACTTC.

The DNA of the CDR3 is TGTGCCAGCAGCCAAGAGTTTGGGAGCGGGGACTACGAGCAGTACTTC. The encoded protein is CASSQEFGSGDYEQYF. V is TRBV4-2 and J is TRBJ2-7; 7 bases agree with TRBD2. This CDR3 region has 16 residues. The germline V gene has CDR1 LGHNA and CDR2 YNFKEQ. Unmatched junction bases numbered 8, after V lost 0 bases and J lost 3 bases.